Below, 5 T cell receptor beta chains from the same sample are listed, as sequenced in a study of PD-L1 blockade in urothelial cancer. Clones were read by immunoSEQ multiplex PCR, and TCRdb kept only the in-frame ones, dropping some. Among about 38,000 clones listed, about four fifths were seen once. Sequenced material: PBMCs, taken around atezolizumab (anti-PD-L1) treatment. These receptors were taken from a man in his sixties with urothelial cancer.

This chain's CDR3 is CASRVDRGTDTQYF. The CDR3 DNA reads as TGTGCCAGCAGAGTGGACAGGGGCACAGATACGCAGTATTTT. The rearrangement uses TRBV6-1 and TRBJ2-3; 8 bases line up with TRBD1. Germline CDR1 is MNHNS and CDR2 is SASEGT. The V and J ends lost 6 bases and 1 base, in that order; junction bases with no gene match: 3. The CDR3 totals 14 residues.

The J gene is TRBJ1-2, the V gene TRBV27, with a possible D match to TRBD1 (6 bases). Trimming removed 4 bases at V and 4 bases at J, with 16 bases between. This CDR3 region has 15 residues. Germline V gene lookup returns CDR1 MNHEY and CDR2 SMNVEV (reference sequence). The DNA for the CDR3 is TGTGCCAGCAGTTCCTGGACAGTCGGTGGCTATGGCTACACCTTC. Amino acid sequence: CASSSWTVGGYGYTF.

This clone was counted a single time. The CDR3, as DNA: TGTGCCAGCAGCTTAGGCGGGGGGGGGTACGAGCAGTACTTC. Protein product: CASSLGGGGYEQYF. The genes are TRBV7-6 and TRBJ2-7, with 9 bases aligning to TRBD2. Germline CDR1 reads SGHVS; CDR2 reads FNYEAQ. The length of the CDR3 is 14 residues. Trimming at V came to 1 base and at J to 4 bases, leaving 2 bases not matched to a gene.

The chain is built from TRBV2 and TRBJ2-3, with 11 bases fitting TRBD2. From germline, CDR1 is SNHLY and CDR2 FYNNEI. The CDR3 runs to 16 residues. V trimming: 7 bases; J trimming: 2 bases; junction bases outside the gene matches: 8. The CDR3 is CASKIWTSGFTDTQYF. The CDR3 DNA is TGTGCCAGCAAAATCTGGACTAGCGGGTTCACAGATACGCAGTATTTT.

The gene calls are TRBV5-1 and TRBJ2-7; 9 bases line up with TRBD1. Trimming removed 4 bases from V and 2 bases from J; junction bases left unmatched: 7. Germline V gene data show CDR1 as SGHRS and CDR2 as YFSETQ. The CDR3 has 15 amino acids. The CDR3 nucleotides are TGCGCCAGCAGCGGACGACAGGGGGTAACCTACGAGCAGTACTTC. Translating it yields CASSGRQGVTYEQYF.